These T cell receptor beta chains were read from a single sample in a study of regulatory T cells in long-lasting Graves disease. TCRdb processed the multiplex PCR reads anew with MiXCR; each CDR3 protein has one entry. Here the sample spans approximately 470,000 distinct CDR3 sequences, around 15% being singletons. The same specimen was also included in a second study, on T cells in Graves' hyperthyroidism and ophthalmopathy.

Sequencing used peripheral blood mononuclear cells (PBMCs), obtained at new diagnosis, from a patient treated with antithyroid drugs. These receptors originate from a man in his forties with Graves disease. Each CDR3 is given with its conserved first and last residue. D genes are given only for firm matches. Where a row states a size, it is once, few, many or the class of an expanded clone; other rows omit it.

size	V	D	J	CDR3	DNA
NA	TRBV28	NA	TRBJ1-4	CASSLYPLAATNEKLFF	TGTGCCAGCAGTTTGTACCCATTGGCAGCAACTAATGAAAAACTGTTTTTT
NA	TRBV5-1	NA	TRBJ2-3	CASSLVGHLTTSTDTQYF	TGCGCCAGCAGCTTGGTAGGGCACCTTACAACTAGCACAGATACGCAGTATTTT
NA	TRBV29-1	NA	TRBJ2-7	CSVEMGGRPTYEQYF	TGCAGCGTTGAAATGGGTGGGCGCCCGACCTACGAGCAGTACTTC
few	TRBV9	NA	TRBJ2-7	CASSVDGAREQYF	TGTGCCAGCAGCGTAGATGGGGCGCGCGAGCAGTACTTC
NA	TRBV20-1	NA	TRBJ2-5	CSARTGGETQYF	TGCAGTGCTAGGACAGGAGGGGAGACCCAGTACTTC
many	TRBV15	NA	TRBJ2-7	CATSRGDLSYEQYF	TGTGCCACCAGCAGGGGGGACCTCTCCTACGAGCAGTACTTC
many	TRBV20-1	NA	TRBJ2-7	CSARWESYEQYF	TGCAGTGCTCGGTGGGAGTCCTACGAGCAGTACTTC
NA	TRBV5-1	NA	TRBJ1-1	CASSPGLRGSGTEAFF	TGCGCCAGCAGCCCAGGGCTGAGGGGAAGTGGCACTGAAGCTTTCTTT
many	TRBV24-1	NA	TRBJ1-5	CATSGGYSNQPQHF	TGTGCCACCAGTGGCGGATATAGCAATCAGCCCCAGCATTTT
few	TRBV30	NA	TRBJ2-7	CAWSWTDSYEQYF	TGTGCCTGGAGTTGGACAGATTCCTACGAGCAGTACTTC
many	TRBV12-3/TRBV12-4	TRBD1	TRBJ2-5	CASSDRDRGETQYF	TGTGCCAGCAGTGACCGGGACAGGGGTGAGACCCAGTACTTC
many	TRBV5-1	NA	TRBJ1-5	CASQNQPQHF	TGCGCCAGCCAAAATCAGCCCCAGCATTTT
few	TRBV27	TRBD1	TRBJ2-3	CASSWGTGGAGGLSVNTQYF	TGTGCCAGCAGTTGGGGGACAGGGGGGGCGGGAGGTCTCTCGGTGAATACGCAGTATTTT
few	TRBV29-1	TRBD1	TRBJ1-6	CTLGEGTGGSPLHF	TGCACCCTAGGGGAGGGGACAGGAGGTTCACCCCTCCACTTT